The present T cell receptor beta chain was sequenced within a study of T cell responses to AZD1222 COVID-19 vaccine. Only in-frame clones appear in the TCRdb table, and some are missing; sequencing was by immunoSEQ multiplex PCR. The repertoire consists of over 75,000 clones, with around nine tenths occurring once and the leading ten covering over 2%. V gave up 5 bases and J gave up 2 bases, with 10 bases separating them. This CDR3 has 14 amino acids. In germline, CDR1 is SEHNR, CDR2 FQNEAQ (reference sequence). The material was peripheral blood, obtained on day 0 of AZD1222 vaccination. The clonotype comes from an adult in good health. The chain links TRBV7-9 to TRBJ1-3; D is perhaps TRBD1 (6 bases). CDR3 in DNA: TGTGCCAGCAGCCCTACAGGGACTGGAAACACCATATATTTT. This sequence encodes CASSPTGTGNTIYF.